Listed here are 32 T cell receptor beta chains from one sample, sequenced in a study of T cell repertoires in cytomegalovirus infection. One entry per CDR3 protein, called by TCRdb with MiXCR from the reads. The table records about 300,000 distinct CDR3 sequences, about 25% of them present only once. Sequenced sample: PBMCs. These receptor sequences come from a human donor in good health (CMV status not recorded). Some clones in this sample may be carry-over from other donors' samples.

A few counts support this clonotype. This chain uses TRBV12-3 or TRBV12-4 with TRBJ2-1, with 11 bases fitting TRBD2. This CDR3 is built from 15 residues. V trimming: 4 bases; J trimming: 3 bases; junction bases outside the gene matches: 2. The CDR3 DNA reads TGTGCCAGCAGTTATAGCGGGGGGGTCTACAATGAGCAGTTCTTC. This encodes CASSYSGGVYNEQFF.

Comments on this clonotype: At one end the junction does not follow the germline gene, possibly because of a read error. J is TRBJ2-5 and V is TRBV12-3 or TRBV12-4, with D hard to call. The CDR3 has 15 amino acids. The CDR3 DNA follows: TGTGCCAGCAGTCCAACGGCCAAGTACCAAGAGGCCCAGTACTTC. This sequence encodes CASSPTAKYQEAQYF.

This clonotype was seen many times. V usage is TRBV28 and J usage is TRBJ1-5; D not resolved. The CDR3 is 13 amino acids. V was clipped by 2 bases and J by 9 bases, with 11 bases between them. Per germline, CDR1 MDHEN and CDR2 SYDVKM. The CDR3 region is CASSLRAGLPQHF. In DNA, the CDR3 is TGTGCCAGCAGTTTAAGGGCAGGACTGCCCCAGCATTTT.

This clonotype was observed a few times. The chain employs TRBV6-8 and TRBJ2-7; D uncertain. Germline CDR1 and CDR2: MNHGY and SAAAGT. Trimming shortened V by 7 bases and J by 2 bases, and 12 bases separated the two germline ends. The CDR3 sequence is 13 residues long. CDR3 coding DNA: TGTGCCAGCACCACGAGCGATCCCTACGAGCAGTACTTC. Its protein is CASTTSDPYEQYF.

The CDR3 here is CASSPQIRGTGELFF. CDR3 in DNA: TGTGCCAGCAGCCCCCAGATAAGAGGGACCGGGGAGCTGTTTTTT. V and J are TRBV11-2 and TRBJ2-2, with a tentative D call TRBD2 (5 bases). Germline lookup yields CDR1 SGHAT and CDR2 FQNNGV. The CDR3 runs 15 residues. Trimming left V 5 bases short and J 5 bases short, with 15 bases between. The entire variable domain, with the rest obtained from reference TRBV11-2 and TRBJ2-2, is as follows: EAGVAQSPRYKIIEKRQSVAFWCNPISGHATLYWYQQILGQGPKLLIQFQNNGVVDDSQLPKDRFSAERLKGVDSTLKIQPAKLEDSAVYLCASSPQIRGTGELFFGEGSRLTVL.

This clonotype has only a few counts. The chain carries TRBV7-6 and TRBJ2-1; D ambiguous. Trimming left V 0 bases short and J 9 bases short, with 6 bases between. This CDR3 spans 12 amino acids. Germline-derived CDR1 and CDR2 are SGHVS and FNYEAQ. The CDR3 region has the DNA TGTGCCAGCAGCTTAGCGGGGTTTGAGCAGTTCTTC. This translates into CASSLAGFEQFF.

This clonotype was seen many times. The rearrangement joins TRBV7-6 to TRBJ2-5; the match to TRBD2 covers 9 bases. The CDR3 has 15 residues. Germline V gives CDR1 SGHVS, CDR2 FNYEAQ. V lost 1 base to trimming and J lost 4 bases; unmatched junction nucleotides: 4. The CDR3 region is CASSLGAGGGETQYF. The CDR3 DNA reads TGTGCCAGCAGCTTAGGAGCGGGAGGTGGAGAGACCCAGTACTTC.

The chain employs TRBV5-6 and TRBJ1-1, with TRBD1 matching over 8 bases. Trimming removed 3 bases from V and 6 bases from J; junction bases left unmatched: 13. From germline, CDR1 is SGHDT and CDR2 YYEEEE. This CDR3 spans 16 amino acids. The CDR3, as DNA: TGTGCCAGCAGCTCCTCTGGAGGACAGGGAGGGGCTGAAGCTTTCTTT. This gives the protein CASSSSGGQGGAEAFF.

The chain links TRBV6-5 to TRBJ2-2; D is unresolved. CDR3 length equals 13 residues. Per germline, CDR1 MNHEY and CDR2 SVGAGI. V was trimmed by 5 bases and J by 8 bases, leaving 12 bases between them. The CDR3 DNA is TGTGCCAGCAGTCGCTCGCAGAGGGGGGAGCTGTTTTTT. It translates to CASSRSQRGELFF.

This clonotype came up a few times. The rearrangement links TRBV28 to TRBJ1-5; 8 bases map to TRBD1. Losses at the gene ends were 4 bases for V and 2 bases for J; bases not matched to a gene: 10. CDR1 is MDHEN and CDR2 is SYDVKM in the germline V gene. This CDR3 is built from 17 residues. CDR3 residues: CASSSPGGLAGNQPQHF. The CDR3 nucleotides read TGTGCCAGCAGTTCACCAGGGGGCCTAGCGGGCAATCAGCCCCAGCATTTT.

The chain employs TRBV6-5 and TRBJ1-5; possibly TRBD1 for D (6 bases). The CDR3 is 16 residues long. V dropped 8 bases and J dropped 1 base, with 18 bases sitting between them. Germline CDR1 is MNHEY and CDR2 is SVGAGI. CDR3 in amino acids: CASAPYRGDSNQPQHF. For the CDR3, the DNA is TGTGCCAGCGCCCCATATAGGGGGGACAGCAATCAGCCCCAGCATTTT.

This clonotype was detected ten times or more. The CDR3 spells CASSLALQETQYF. CDR3 coding DNA: TGTGCCAGCAGCTTAGCGCTGCAAGAGACCCAGTACTTC. V and J are TRBV7-2 and TRBJ2-5; D remains ambiguous. This CDR3 is 13 amino acids long. Germline values: CDR1 SGHTA, CDR2 FQGNSA. Between the trimmed V and J ends, which lost 0 bases and 2 bases, there was a span of 4 bases.

This clonotype was counted at least ten times. V usage is TRBV4-3 and J usage is TRBJ2-1; 7 positions match TRBD1. V shed 0 bases and J 9 bases; nucleotides not matched to a gene: 11. The germline CDR1 and CDR2 sequences are LGHNA and YSLEER. The CDR3 runs to 16 residues. CDR3 protein: CASSQDYRQGVGEQFF. The CDR3, as DNA: TGCGCCAGCAGCCAAGATTATCGGCAGGGGGTAGGTGAGCAGTTCTTC.

The J gene is TRBJ2-2, the V gene TRBV7-2, with D possibly being TRBD2 (5 bases). The V gene lost 2 bases and the J gene lost 3 bases, with 13 bases spanning the gap. The CDR3 is 16 amino acids. CDR1 SGHTA and CDR2 FQGNSA come from the germline V gene. CDR3 nucleotide sequence: TGTGCCAGCAGCTTATACGGGAAGGCCGACACCGGGGAGCTGTTTTTT. Amino acids: CASSLYGKADTGELFF.

This chain connects TRBV29-1 to TRBJ2-1, with D unresolved. The CDR3 contains 13 residues. Trimming took 0 bases from V and 9 from J, leaving 12 bases between them. The germline gives CDR1 SQVTM, CDR2 ANQGSEA. The CDR3 DNA reads as TGCAGCGTTGAAGATGGTGGGTCCACTGAGCAGTTCTTC. Residues: CSVEDGGSTEQFF.

CDR3 loop: CASSLAGDTEQFF. CDR3 in DNA: TGTGCCAGCAGCCTAGCGGGAGACACTGAGCAGTTCTTC. This chain connects TRBV5-5 to TRBJ2-1; 10 nucleotides align to TRBD2. Germline CDR1 and CDR2: SGHKS and YYEKEE (reference sequence). The V and J ends lost 4 bases and 9 bases, in that order; junction bases with no gene match: 4. The CDR3 spans 13 residues.

The chain carries TRBV6-2 or TRBV6-3 and TRBJ2-6; D is ambiguous. Trimming shortened V by 4 bases and J by 0 bases, and 22 bases separated the two germline ends. The CDR3 has 20 amino acids. Germline CDR1 reads MNHEY; CDR2 reads SVGEGT. CDR3 sequence reads: CASSFSYSAVSSSGANVLTF. In DNA form, the CDR3 reads TGTGCCAGCAGTTTTAGTTATTCGGCGGTGAGCAGCTCTGGGGCCAACGTCCTGACTTTC.

This clonotype has a count of ten or more. The J gene is TRBJ1-2, the V gene TRBV7-2; perhaps TRBD1 as D (6 bases). Germline CDR1 reads SGHTA; CDR2 reads FQGNSA. The V and J ends lost 4 bases and 8 bases respectively, with 14 bases between them. CDR3 length: 13 amino acids. The DNA for the CDR3 is TGTGCCAGCAGCTCGGCTCAGGGGCGAGGCTACACCTTC. It is translated as CASSSAQGRGYTF.

There are a few counts of this clonotype. The chain carries TRBV5-6 and TRBJ1-5; 7 nucleotides line up with TRBD1. The CDR3 has 19 amino acids. J was trimmed by 3 bases and V by 4 bases; bases with no gene match: 19. The germline gives CDR1 SGHDT, CDR2 YYEEEE. The CDR3 nucleotides read TGTGCCAGCAGCCGCACACCTCTGGGGGACAGATCCGCCAATCAGCCCCAGCATTTT. It translates to CASSRTPLGDRSANQPQHF.

This clonotype showed up just once. This chain connects TRBV20-1 to TRBJ1-6; D perhaps matches TRBD1 (6 bases). Per the germline V gene, CDR1 is DFQATT and CDR2 is SNEGSKA (reference sequence). Trimming removed 0 bases from V and 6 bases from J, with 12 bases in between. CDR3 length equals 15 residues. CDR3 sequence reads: CSARDAQGFNSPLHF. The CDR3 bases are TGCAGTGCTAGAGATGCACAGGGATTTAATTCACCCCTCCACTTT.

This clonotype was picked up a small number of times. The chain is built from TRBV7-9 and TRBJ1-2, with D perhaps TRBD1 (5 bases). V gave up 5 bases and J gave up 7 bases, with 8 bases separating them. Germline assignment: CDR1 SEHNR and CDR2 FQNEAQ (reference sequence). This CDR3 has 11 residues. CDR3 sequence: CASSATAGYTF. CDR3 in DNA: TGTGCCAGCAGCGCGACAGCTGGCTACACCTTC.

The chain employs TRBV5-1 and TRBJ1-3, with D maybe TRBD1 (5 bases). Per germline, CDR1 SGHRS and CDR2 YFSETQ. The CDR3 has 14 residues. Trimming stripped 3 bases from V and 4 bases from J, with 11 bases between. The CDR3 loop is CASSSGTEGNTIYF. The CDR3 DNA sequence: TGCGCCAGCAGCTCTGGGACGGAAGGAAACACCATATATTTT.

This clonotype has only a few counts. The chain has TRBV7-2 and TRBJ1-1; TRBD1 matches 7 bases. The CDR3 totals 17 residues. Germline lookup yields CDR1 SGHTA and CDR2 FQGNSA. Trimming took 1 base from V and 1 from J; bases not matched to a gene: 9. The CDR3 coding sequence is TGTGCCAGCAGCTTAGTTGGGATCAGGGGGACGAACACTGAAGCTTTCTTT. Protein: CASSLVGIRGTNTEAFF.

This rearrangement joins TRBV28 to TRBJ2-5; 7 bases map to TRBD2. The germline gives CDR1 MDHEN, CDR2 SYDVKM. J gave up 3 bases and V 4 bases, and 8 bases lay outside the gene matches. The CDR3 totals 15 residues. Here the CDR3 DNA reads TGTGCCAGCAGTTCCTCCGGGACTATCAAAGAGACCCAGTACTTC. Amino acid sequence: CASSSSGTIKETQYF.

The rearrangement links TRBV7-2 to TRBJ2-1, with 8 nucleotides matching TRBD2. The last part of the DNA fits TRBJ2-7 better; the J call may be wrong. Germline V CDR1 and CDR2: SGHTA, FQGNSA. CDR3 length: 16 residues. CDR3 amino acids: CASSLAGACSGVQQYF. CDR3 nucleotides: TGTGCCAGCAGCTTAGCCGGGGCGTGTAGCGGGGTTCAGCAGTACTTC.

This clonotype was recorded many times. This chain connects TRBV7-2 to TRBJ2-3; TRBD2 matches at 7 bases. The junction had 8 bases not matched to a gene; V was cut back by 5 bases and J by 9 bases. Germline CDR1 and CDR2: SGHTA and FQGNSA. This CDR3 has 13 residues. CDR3 protein: CASSPSRGVTQYF. DNA of the CDR3: TGTGCCAGCAGCCCTTCTCGGGGGGTGACGCAGTATTTT.

V usage is TRBV12-3 or TRBV12-4 and J usage is TRBJ2-7; 7 bases map to TRBD2. The CDR3 totals 13 residues. The J segment lost 6 bases and the V segment lost 6 bases, leaving 8 bases of the junction unmatched. CDR3 in amino acids: CASSLREASEQYF. CDR3 nucleotides: TGTGCCAGCAGCCTTCGGGAGGCCAGCGAGCAGTACTTC.

This clonotype has a count of ten or more. This rearrangement joins TRBV12-3 or TRBV12-4 to TRBJ2-2, with 7 bases aligning to TRBD1. Trimming cost V 6 bases and J 8 bases; bases outside gene matches: 12. The CDR3 totals 15 residues. The CDR3 DNA follows: TGTGCCAGCAGCCGGGCTGAAGGGGGCAGGGGGGAGCTGTTTTTT. Translated: CASSRAEGGRGELFF.

This clonotype turned up a few times. CDR3 protein: CASSVGGPETQYF. The CDR3 DNA sequence: TGTGCCAGCAGCGTAGGAGGGCCCGAGACCCAGTACTTC. This chain joins TRBV9 and TRBJ2-5; a possible D gene is TRBD2 (5 bases). Trimming shortened V by 0 bases and J by 5 bases, and 8 bases separated the two germline ends. The germline V gene encodes CDR1 SGDLS and CDR2 YYNGEE. The CDR3 length is 13 residues.

This chain connects TRBV30 to TRBJ2-7; D is perhaps TRBD2 (6 bases). CDR1 and CDR2 from the germline V gene are GTSNPN and SVGIG (reference sequence). Trimming pared 3 bases from V and 9 bases from J, leaving 21 bases between. The CDR3 has 14 amino acids. The CDR3 DNA follows: TGTGCCTGGAGCCATGTCGGGGACTCCTCGGGGCAGTACTTC. This gives the protein CAWSHVGDSSGQYF. Complete variable domain (other parts from reference TRBV30 and TRBJ2-7): SQTIHQWPATLVQPVGSPLSLECTVEGTSNPNLYWYRQAAGRGLQLLFYSVGIGQISSEVPQNLSASRPQDRQFILSSKKLLLSDSGFYLCAWSHVGDSSGQYFGPGTRLTVT.

This clonotype was counted ten times or more. The chain combines TRBV7-2 with TRBJ2-2; D ambiguous. V was shortened by 10 bases and J by 5 bases, with 11 bases between the two germline ends. Germline assignment: CDR1 SGHTA and CDR2 FQGNSA. The CDR3 runs to 12 residues. The CDR3 nucleotides are TGTGCCATCATAGGTACTACCGGGGAGCTGTTTTTT. This codes for CAIIGTTGELFF.

This clonotype was counted at least ten times. The chain uses TRBV5-6 and TRBJ2-1; 13 bases align to TRBD2. Looked up from germline, CDR1 is SGHDT and CDR2 is YYEEEE. The CDR3 contains 15 residues. The V segment lost 5 bases and the J segment 9 bases; nucleotides outside the gene matches: 8. CDR3 coding DNA: TGTGCCAGCAGTCCCACTAGCGGGAGGGCCTTTGAGCAGTTCTTC. Translated, it gives CASSPTSGRAFEQFF.